This T cell receptor beta chain was observed in a study of T cell responses to AZD1222 COVID-19 vaccine. Study-level findings and limits: At baseline, seropositivity was found in only 5 to 7 AZD1222 recipients.

To note about this clone: Its antigen is not identified. One junction end disagrees with the germline gene, perhaps due to a read error.

TCRdb's copy holds only in-frame clones and misses some; the assay was immunoSEQ multiplex PCR. Found here are 250,000 to 300,000 clones, 94% of them singletons; the top ten hold roughly 0.51%. Germline V gene sequence: CDR1 SGHRS, CDR2 YFSETQ. CDR3 size: 14 residues. The source of this sequence is an adult who received the AZD1222 COVID-19 vaccine. The sequences come from peripheral blood, collected 28 days after the second AZD1222 dose. V and J are TRBV5-1 and TRBJ1-4; 7 nucleotides match TRBD1. The CDR3 reads CASRFSGTEEKLFF. DNA of the CDR3: TGCGCCAGCCGCTTTTCCGGGACAGAAGAAAAACTGTTTTTT.